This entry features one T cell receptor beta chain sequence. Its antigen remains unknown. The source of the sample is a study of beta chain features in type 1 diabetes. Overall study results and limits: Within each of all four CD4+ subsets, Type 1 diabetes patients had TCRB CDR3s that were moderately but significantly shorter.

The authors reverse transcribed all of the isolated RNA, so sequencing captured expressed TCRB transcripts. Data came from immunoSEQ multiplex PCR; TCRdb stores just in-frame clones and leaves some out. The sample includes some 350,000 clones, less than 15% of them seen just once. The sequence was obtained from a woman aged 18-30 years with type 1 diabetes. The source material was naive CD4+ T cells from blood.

CDR3 bases: TGTGCCAGCAGCTCGGGCTACAGGGGTAGCACAGATACGCAGTATTTT. This sequence encodes CASSSGYRGSTDTQYF. The genes are TRBV11-3 and TRBJ2-3; 7 bases map to TRBD1. The junction had 7 bases not matched to a gene; V was cut back by 4 bases and J by 0 bases. This CDR3 has 16 amino acids. The V gene's germline CDR1 is SGHNT and CDR2 YENEEA.